These 26 T cell receptor beta chains were sequenced from one sample in a study of neurological immune-mediated disorders. TCRdb reanalysed the 5' RACE reads using MiXCR and keeps one entry per CDR3 protein. The sample has about 37,000 distinct CDR3 sequences; approximately 10% are singletons. Sequences were obtained from CD4+ T cells from blood. The receptors come from a woman in her 30s with HTLV-1-associated myelopathy (HAM/TSP).

This clonotype has a count of ten or more. This chain connects TRBV6-1 to TRBJ2-3; TRBD1 matches 9 bases. V was pared by 5 bases and J by 1 base, with 4 bases of the junction left unmatched. Germline lookup yields CDR1 MNHNS and CDR2 SASEGT. CDR3 length equals 15 residues. CDR3 sequence reads: CASSLRDRGTDTQYF. The CDR3 DNA reads as TGTGCCAGCAGTCTTCGGGACAGGGGCACAGATACGCAGTATTTT.

The sample holds many counts of this clonotype. The rearrangement uses TRBV2 and TRBJ1-6; D unresolved. Trimming stripped 3 bases from V and 10 bases from J, with 7 bases between. The CDR3 is 12 amino acids. The germline CDR1 and CDR2 sequences are SNHLY and FYNNEI. The CDR3 sequence is CASSDIVSPLHF. In DNA, the CDR3 is TGTGCCAGCAGTGACATAGTATCACCCCTCCACTTT.

The table lists this clonotype with many counts. The chain combines TRBV5-1 with TRBJ2-6, with TRBD1 matching over 7 bases. Germline assignment: CDR1 SGHRS and CDR2 YFSETQ. The CDR3 runs 15 residues. After removal of 4 bases from V and 4 bases from J, the junction contained 5 bases not matched to a gene. CDR3 amino acids: CASSTGQPGANVLTF. DNA of the CDR3: TGCGCCAGCAGCACGGGACAGCCCGGGGCCAACGTCCTGACTTTC. Complete variable domain (other parts from reference TRBV5-1 and TRBJ2-6): KAGVTQTPRYLIKTRGQQVTLSCSPISGHRSVSWYQQTPGQGLQFLFEYFSETQRNKGNFPGRFSGRQFSNSRSEMNVSTLELGDSALYLCASSTGQPGANVLTFGAGSRLTVL.

Many counts were recorded for this clonotype. CDR3 region: CASSLGNLNTEAFF. The CDR3 bases are TGCGCCAGCAGCTTGGGGAACCTGAACACTGAAGCTTTCTTT. The gene calls are TRBV5-1 and TRBJ1-1; D unresolved. The V and J ends lost 0 bases and 0 bases respectively, with 6 bases between them. Germline V CDR1 and CDR2: SGHRS, YFSETQ. There are 14 residues in the CDR3.

This clonotype has ten or more counts. The chain combines TRBV18 with TRBJ1-5, with D possibly matching TRBD1 (5 bases). Germline lookup yields CDR1 KGHSH and CDR2 LQKENI. Trimming removed 2 bases at V and 0 bases at J, with 11 bases between. CDR3 size: 16 residues. Here the CDR3 reads CASSPGRDASNQPQHF. The CDR3 DNA follows: TGTGCCAGCTCACCAGGCCGGGACGCTAGCAATCAGCCCCAGCATTTT.

Many counts were recorded for this clonotype. This chain connects TRBV6-1 to TRBJ1-6, with 8 bases fitting TRBD1. Germline V gene data show CDR1 as MNHNS and CDR2 as SASEGT. This CDR3 contains 13 residues. V lost 6 bases, J lost 6 bases, and 1 base stayed unmatched. This CDR3 reads CASRGQGNSPLHF. The CDR3 DNA follows: TGTGCCAGCAGAGGACAGGGTAATTCACCCCTCCACTTT.

In its sample, this clonotype was seen many times. The chain uses TRBV19 and TRBJ2-1, with D possibly TRBD1 on 5 matching bases. Between the trimmed V and J ends, which lost 7 bases and 9 bases, there was a span of 22 bases. This CDR3 spans 15 amino acids. CDR1 is LNHDA and CDR2 is SQIVND in the germline V gene (reference sequence). DNA for the CDR3: TGTGCCAGTACCATCCGAGAGTCGCAGGGTGGTGAGCAGTTCTTC. Its protein is CASTIRESQGGEQFF. The complete variable domain, with remaining parts taken from reference TRBV19 and TRBJ2-1, reads DGGITQSPKYLFRKEGQNVTLSCEQNLNHDAMYWYRQDPGQGLRLIYYSQIVNDFQKGDIAEGYSVSREKKESFPLTVTSAQKNPTAFYLCASTIRESQGGEQFFGPGTRLTVL.

This clonotype was observed at least ten times. In nucleotides, the CDR3 is TGTGCCAGCAGTGCCTTGCTTGGGCAGTCCTATGGCTACACCTTC. Translated: CASSALLGQSYGYTF. This chain joins TRBV12-3 or TRBV12-4 and TRBJ1-2; D not resolved. The CDR3 length is 15 residues. V lost 5 bases and J 4 bases, leaving 17 bases between the germline ends.

This clonotype appeared many times. V gene TRBV7-2 combines with J gene TRBJ2-1, with D hard to call. Germline CDR1 is SGHTA and CDR2 is FQGNSA. The CDR3 contains 16 residues. The V and J ends lost 3 bases and 0 bases respectively, with 12 bases between them. In DNA, the CDR3 is TGTGCCAGCAGCTTGCGATTAGGTCGCTCCTACAATGAGCAGTTCTTC. Translated, it gives CASSLRLGRSYNEQFF.

Of note for this clonotype: Sequence at one end of the junction differs from germline and may be a read error. The genes are TRBV5-4 and TRBJ2-7; no firm D call. Germline V CDR1 and CDR2: SGHNT, YYREEE (reference sequence). The CDR3 length is 15 residues. The CDR3: CACSSDARSSYEQYF. In DNA, the CDR3 is TGTGCCTGCAGTTCGGACGCCAGGAGCTCCTACGAGCAGTACTTT.

This clonotype was picked up many times. This chain joins TRBV5-1 and TRBJ2-2; 7 bases map to TRBD2. CDR1 and CDR2 from the germline V gene are SGHRS and YFSETQ. Trimming cost V 0 bases and J 6 bases; bases outside gene matches: 8. The length of the CDR3 is 16 residues. The CDR3 loop is CASSLGGTMLSGELFF. CDR3 nucleotides: TGCGCCAGCAGCTTGGGCGGGACTATGCTCTCCGGGGAGCTGTTTTTT.

This clonotype was recorded many times. The chain recombines TRBV5-4 with TRBJ2-3; no firm D call. The germline gives CDR1 SGHNT, CDR2 YYREEE (reference sequence). The CDR3 sequence is 13 residues long. Trimming pared 3 bases from V and 6 bases from J, leaving 11 bases between. The chain's CDR3 is CASSSKTPDTQYF. The CDR3, as DNA: TGTGCCAGCAGCTCCAAGACCCCGGATACGCAGTATTTT. Combining the CDR3 with reference TRBV5-4 and TRBJ2-3 gives the whole variable domain ETGVTQSPTHLIKTRGQQVTLRCSSQSGHNTVSWYQQALGQGPQFIFQYYREEENGRGNFPPRFSGLQFPNYSSELNVNALELDDSALYLCASSSKTPDTQYFGPGTRLTVL.

This clonotype was counted at least ten times. V and J are TRBV2 and TRBJ2-5; D is undetermined. The CDR3 has 12 residues. V was pared by 2 bases and J by 5 bases, with 6 bases between. The germline V gene encodes CDR1 SNHLY and CDR2 FYNNEI. This CDR3 is CASSELLETQYF. The CDR3, as DNA: TGTGCCAGCAGTGAACTACTGGAGACCCAGTACTTC.

This clonotype has at least ten counts. The chain is built from TRBV20-1 and TRBJ1-1; D uncertain. The CDR3 runs to 12 residues. CDR1 and CDR2 (germline): DFQATT, SNEGSKA (reference sequence). The V end was cut by 6 bases, the J end by 1 base, with 9 bases between. CDR3 sequence reads: CSARRQNTEAFF. The CDR3 bases are TGCAGTGCCAGGCGACAGAACACTGAAGCTTTCTTT.

This clonotype was observed many times. The chain couples TRBV5-1 to TRBJ2-7, with 9 bases lining up with TRBD1. In germline, CDR1 is SGHRS, CDR2 YFSETQ. CDR3 size: 17 residues. The trim removed 0 bases at V and 2 bases at J, leaving 9 bases unmatched. CDR3 sequence: CASSLVVSGTGTYEQYF. The CDR3 DNA reads as TGCGCCAGCAGCTTGGTTGTCTCCGGGACAGGGACCTACGAGCAGTACTTC.

This clonotype was detected ten times or more. The rearrangement uses TRBV5-1 and TRBJ2-2, with 7 bases lining up with TRBD1. V lost 2 bases and J lost 3; bases outside the gene matches: 1. This CDR3 is 14 amino acids long. CDR1 SGHRS and CDR2 YFSETQ come from the germline V gene. CDR3 residues: CASSLQGYTGELFF. CDR3 nucleotides: TGCGCCAGCAGCTTACAGGGGTACACCGGGGAGCTGTTTTTT. Full variable domain (remainder filled in from reference TRBV5-1 and TRBJ2-2): KAGVTQTPRYLIKTRGQQVTLSCSPISGHRSVSWYQQTPGQGLQFLFEYFSETQRNKGNFPGRFSGRQFSNSRSEMNVSTLELGDSALYLCASSLQGYTGELFFGEGSRLTVL.

This clonotype is medium-sized in the sample. The V gene is TRBV20-1, the J gene TRBJ1-2; tentatively, D is TRBD1 (6 bases). V gave up 6 bases and J gave up 5 bases, with 19 bases separating them. The CDR3 runs 14 residues. Germline CDR1 reads DFQATT; CDR2 reads SNEGSKA (reference sequence). The CDR3 DNA reads as TGCAGTGCCGAACAGGGACGACAGGAGTATGGCTACACCTTC. Protein product: CSAEQGRQEYGYTF.

This clonotype was recorded at least ten times. The chain employs TRBV5-1 and TRBJ1-4; 7 bases map to TRBD1. J lost 5 bases, V lost 2 bases, and 6 bases had no gene match. CDR1 and CDR2 from the germline V gene are SGHRS and YFSETQ. The length of the CDR3 is 15 residues. CDR3 sequence (DNA): TGCGCCAGCAGCTTTAAGGGGGCGGTGAATGAAAAACTGTTTTTT. Its translation is CASSFKGAVNEKLFF.

This clonotype was found many times. The chain links TRBV5-1 to TRBJ1-1; 7 nucleotides agree with TRBD1. Germline V lookup: CDR1 SGHRS, CDR2 YFSETQ. V was pared by 3 bases and J by 1 base, with 3 bases of the junction left unmatched. The CDR3 totals 14 residues. This CDR3 reads CASSSQGGNTEAFF. The CDR3 DNA is TGCGCCAGCAGCTCCCAGGGGGGGAACACTGAAGCTTTCTTT.

The table lists this clonotype with many counts. The chain couples TRBV5-1 to TRBJ2-1; D remains unclear. The CDR3 has 16 residues. Trimming took 4 bases from V and 0 from J, leaving 14 bases between them. Per germline, CDR1 SGHRS and CDR2 YFSETQ. As DNA, the CDR3 is TGCGCCAGCAGCAGACGGACGGGCAGCTCCTACAATGAGCAGTTCTTC. It is translated as CASSRRTGSSYNEQFF.

This clonotype was seen ten or more times. The rearrangement uses TRBV10-1 and TRBJ2-2; 14 bases fit TRBD2. V trimming: 6 bases; J trimming: 8 bases; junction bases outside the gene matches: 8. Germline assignment: CDR1 WNHNN and CDR2 SYGVQD (reference sequence). The CDR3 totals 16 residues. The chain's CDR3 is CASSRLAGGSLGELFF. CDR3 sequence (DNA): TGCGCCAGCAGCCGACTAGCGGGGGGGTCGCTAGGGGAGCTGTTTTTT.

This clonotype was counted between two and nine times. This chain links TRBV6-1 with TRBJ2-2; TRBD1 agrees at 9 bases. Germline assignment: CDR1 MNHNS and CDR2 SASEGT. The junction had 5 bases not matched to a gene; V was cut back by 2 bases and J by 7 bases. The CDR3 has 15 residues. The CDR3 here is CASSETGGIDGELFF. For the CDR3, the DNA is TGTGCCAGCAGTGAAACAGGGGGCATCGACGGGGAGCTGTTTTTT.

Many counts were recorded for this clonotype. The chain uses TRBV6-6 and TRBJ1-3, with D hard to call. V was pared by 2 bases and J by 0 bases, with 2 bases between. Germline V gene data show CDR1 as MNHNY and CDR2 as SVGAGI (reference sequence). The CDR3 consists of 13 residues. The CDR3, as DNA: TGTGCCAGCAGTTACAGCTCTGGAAACACCATATATTTT. It codes for CASSYSSGNTIYF.

The gene calls are TRBV19 and TRBJ2-1, with 8 positions matching TRBD1. This CDR3 is 14 amino acids long. V lost 7 bases to trimming and J lost 9 bases; unmatched junction nucleotides: 11. In germline, CDR1 is LNHDA, CDR2 SQIVND (reference sequence). CDR3 protein: CASTLTGGRSEQFF. The CDR3 region has the DNA TGTGCCAGTACCCTAACAGGGGGGAGATCTGAGCAGTTCTTC.

This clonotype has ten or more counts. The V gene is TRBV20-1, the J gene TRBJ1-1; a possible D gene is TRBD1 (5 bases). There are 13 residues in the CDR3. V lost 6 bases, J lost 1 base, and 12 bases lay in between. CDR1 and CDR2 (germline): DFQATT, SNEGSKA (reference sequence). CDR3 protein: CSAADSGNTEAFF. The CDR3 DNA reads TGCAGTGCGGCAGACAGCGGGAACACTGAAGCTTTCTTT.

The table lists this clonotype with many counts. V usage is TRBV5-1 and J usage is TRBJ1-4; 10 nucleotides align to TRBD1. The V gene's germline CDR1 is SGHRS and CDR2 YFSETQ. The J segment lost 3 bases and the V segment lost 4 bases, leaving 9 bases of the junction unmatched. The CDR3 totals 17 residues. CDR3 DNA: TGCGCCAGCAGCCCCACCGGGACAGGGGCCTCTAATGAAAAACTGTTTTTT. It translates to CASSPTGTGASNEKLFF.